Listed here are 25 T cell receptor beta chains from one sample, sequenced in a study of blood T cell repertoires in COVID-19. Sequencing was performed with immunoSEQ multiplex PCR; in TCRdb, only in-frame clones are kept and a portion is missing. The profile shows hundreds of thousands of clones, more than 80% of them singletons. Sequencing was performed on peripheral blood. The receptors shown here come from a woman aged 80 or older with COVID-19, enrolled during active disease.

The chain uses TRBV9 and TRBJ1-2, with D tentatively TRBD1 (5 bases). Trimming left V 0 bases short and J 0 bases short, with 12 bases between. The CDR3 sequence is 16 residues long. CDR1 and CDR2 (germline): SGDLS, YYNGEE. In nucleotides, the CDR3 is TGTGCCAGCAGCGTAGGGCGGACAACCACTAACTATGGCTACACCTTC. Translated, it gives CASSVGRTTTNYGYTF.

This chain joins TRBV21-1 and TRBJ2-7; TRBD1 is taken as the D call from the table, unchecked against the DNA. TRBV21-1 has pseudogene status. The CDR3 has 15 amino acids. The CDR3 DNA reads TGTGCCAGCAGCAAAGGGACAGGGACGGGGTACGAGCAGTACTTC. This gives the protein CASSKGTGTGYEQYF.

This clone was counted a single time. The chain combines TRBV4-3 with TRBJ2-5; tentatively, D is TRBD2 (6 bases). In germline, CDR1 is LGHNA, CDR2 YSLEER. The ends were cut back, 0 bases at V and 5 bases at J, with 13 bases in the middle. This CDR3 has 15 residues. CDR3 nucleotides: TGCGCCAGCAGCCAAGATAGTACTAGCTGGGAGACCCAGTACTTC. Translation gives CASSQDSTSWETQYF.

This chain uses TRBV3-1 (or the pseudogene TRBV3-2) with TRBJ2-5; D is ambiguous. Germline lookup yields CDR1 LGHDT and CDR2 YNNKEL (reference sequence). The V and J ends lost 4 bases and 2 bases respectively, with 14 bases between them. The CDR3 spans 15 residues. The CDR3 DNA is TGTGCCAGCAGCCGCTTCCACTACCCACAAGAGACCCAGTACTTC. It yields the protein CASSRFHYPQETQYF.

The chain is built from TRBV2 and TRBJ1-1; 9 bases line up with TRBD1. V gave up 6 bases and J gave up 9 bases; unmatched junction bases: 11. Germline-derived CDR1 and CDR2 are SNHLY and FYNNEI. The CDR3 runs to 14 residues. As DNA, the CDR3 is TGTGCCAGCAGGTATACAGGGGGCGTCATTAAAGCTTTCTTT. Translating gives CASRYTGGVIKAFF.

The V gene is TRBV9, the J gene TRBJ1-4; D ambiguous. The CDR3 contains 14 residues. V shed 4 bases and J shed 13 bases, with 20 bases lying between them. CDR1 is SGDLS and CDR2 is YYNGEE in the germline V gene. CDR3 protein: CASSLNLAATVLFF. The CDR3 coding sequence is TGTGCCAGCAGCCTCAATCTCGCCGCAACGGTACTGTTTTTT.

The chain employs TRBV19 and TRBJ2-1, with D perhaps matching TRBD2 (5 bases). CDR1 is LNHDA and CDR2 is SQIVND in the germline V gene (reference sequence). V lost 6 bases to trimming and J lost 5 bases, with 20 bases between them. This CDR3 comprises 16 residues. CDR3 DNA sequence: TGTGCCAGTAGCTTAGCCCGGGGTAGCGTGAACAATGAGCAGTTCTTC. Translating it yields CASSLARGSVNNEQFF. The variable domain in full, completed from reference TRBV19 and TRBJ2-1, reads DGGITQSPKYLFRKEGQNVTLSCEQNLNHDAMYWYRQDPGQGLRLIYYSQIVNDFQKGDIAEGYSVSREKKESFPLTVTSAQKNPTAFYLCASSLARGSVNNEQFFGPGTRLTVL.

The J gene is TRBJ1-3, the V gene TRBV28; D is possibly TRBD1 (6 bases). Germline V CDR1 and CDR2: MDHEN, SYDVKM. Trimming took off 5 bases at V and 4 bases at J, with 12 bases between the two ends. This CDR3 is built from 14 residues. The CDR3 loop reads CASSGGHIGNTIYF. In nucleotides, the CDR3 is TGTGCCAGCAGTGGGGGACATATCGGAAACACCATATATTTT.

This clone was seen a few times. This chain links TRBV6-5 with TRBJ1-3, with 9 bases matching TRBD1. V shed 6 bases and J 2 bases; nucleotides not matched to a gene: 5. This CDR3 comprises 15 residues. Germline CDR1 reads MNHEY; CDR2 reads SVGAGI. The CDR3 DNA follows: TGTGCCAGCAGGGGGACAGGGAGGACTGGAAACACCATATATTTT. It codes for CASRGTGRTGNTIYF.

In this sample, this clone turned up a few times. This sequence joins TRBV18 and TRBJ1-5; TRBD1 is a possible D gene (5 bases). This CDR3 spans 14 amino acids. Germline V gene sequence: CDR1 KGHSH, CDR2 LQKENI. Trimming took 2 bases from V and 12 from J, leaving 17 bases between them. CDR3 nucleotide sequence: TGTGCCAGCTCACCAGGGGCGATACCAGGCGACCAGCATTTT. This encodes CASSPGAIPGDQHF.

The rearrangement links TRBV30 to TRBJ1-1, with TRBD1 matching over 8 bases. CDR3 length: 15 residues. Unmatched junction bases numbered 11, after V lost 3 bases and J lost 5 bases. Germline CDR1 reads GTSNPN; CDR2 reads SVGIG (reference sequence). The DNA for the CDR3 is TGTGCCTGGAGCTGGCAGGGGGCTATGAGGACTGAAGCTTTCTTT. It codes for CAWSWQGAMRTEAFF.

V is TRBV29-1 and J is TRBJ2-1, with 10 bases that match TRBD1. V lost 3 bases to trimming and J lost 8 bases; unmatched junction nucleotides: 10. The CDR3 runs 15 residues. Germline values: CDR1 SQVTM, CDR2 ANQGSEA. In nucleotides, the CDR3 is TGCAGCGTTGAGAGGGACAGGGGATACAGATATGAGCAGTTCTTC. Residues: CSVERDRGYRYEQFF.

As DNA, the CDR3 is TGTGCCAGCAGCCCTGGACTCCCAAAGGGTGGCAATCAGCCCCAGCATTTT. Translation: CASSPGLPKGGNQPQHF. This chain links TRBV27 with TRBJ1-5; D uncertain. This CDR3 is built from 17 residues. Trimming cost V 6 bases and J 2 bases, with 20 bases left between them. The germline V gene has CDR1 MNHEY and CDR2 SMNVEV (reference sequence).

The chain carries TRBV11-2 and TRBJ1-6; D uncertain. Germline V lookup: CDR1 SGHAT, CDR2 FQNNGV. There are 18 residues in the CDR3. Between the trimmed V and J ends, which lost 5 bases and 0 bases, there was a span of 17 bases. The CDR3 DNA reads as TGTGCCAGCAGCCTGCGGGCAGGCCAAAGCTCCTATAATTCACCCCTCCACTTT. Its protein product is CASSLRAGQSSYNSPLHF.

V gene TRBV6-2 or TRBV6-3 combines with J gene TRBJ2-7; 8 bases map to TRBD1. Trimming removed 5 bases from V and 12 bases from J; junction bases left unmatched: 9. Germline CDR1 is MNHEY and CDR2 is SVGEGT. The CDR3 runs 12 residues. The CDR3 sequence: CASSHKDRELYF. The CDR3 DNA reads TGTGCCAGCAGTCATAAGGACAGGGAGTTGTACTTC.

The gene calls are TRBV6-2 or TRBV6-3 and TRBJ2-2, with D maybe TRBD2 (5 bases). CDR1 is MNHEY, CDR2 SVGEGT, per germline. CDR3 length equals 14 residues. V was pared by 5 bases and J by 1 base, with 8 bases between. CDR3 sequence reads: CASSTGLNTGELFF. As DNA, the CDR3 is TGTGCCAGCAGTACGGGGTTGAACACCGGGGAGCTGTTTTTT.

The chain joins TRBV3-1 (or the pseudogene TRBV3-2) to TRBJ2-1; the match to TRBD2 covers 10 bases. Germline CDR1 reads LGHDT; CDR2 reads YNNKEL (reference sequence). There are 15 residues in the CDR3. V was pared by 1 base and J by 6 bases, with 3 bases of the junction left unmatched. The chain's CDR3 is CASSQARTSGNEQFF. The DNA for the CDR3 is TGTGCCAGCAGCCAAGCGAGGACTAGCGGCAATGAGCAGTTCTTC.

The CDR3 DNA is TGTGCCAGCAGTTCCGGGGACAGGTCCTACGAGCAGTACTTC. This sequence encodes CASSSGDRSYEQYF. This rearrangement joins TRBV6-5 to TRBJ2-7; 8 nucleotides agree with TRBD1. J was trimmed by 1 base and V by 4 bases; bases with no gene match: 3. The CDR3 has 14 residues. Germline V gene sequence: CDR1 MNHEY, CDR2 SVGAGI.

The V and J genes are TRBV18 and TRBJ2-1, with 8 bases identical to TRBD1. Trimming removed 3 bases from V and 7 bases from J; junction bases left unmatched: 8. The length of the CDR3 is 15 residues. The germline V gene encodes CDR1 KGHSH and CDR2 LQKENI. CDR3 in DNA: TGTGCCAGCTCACCTGAGACAGGGGTGGAAAATGAGCAGTTCTTC. Amino acid sequence: CASSPETGVENEQFF.

This clone has a handful of counts. The chain carries TRBV5-4 and TRBJ1-6, with 7 positions matching TRBD1. The germline gives CDR1 SGHNT, CDR2 YYREEE (reference sequence). This CDR3 is 15 amino acids long. J lost 13 bases, V lost 5 bases, and 15 bases had no gene match. This CDR3 is CASRSGTVESLPLHF. CDR3 DNA sequence: TGTGCCAGCAGATCCGGGACAGTTGAATCTCTGCCCCTCCACTTT. Combining the CDR3 with reference TRBV5-4 and TRBJ1-6 gives the whole variable domain ETGVTQSPTHLIKTRGQQVTLRCSSQSGHNTVSWYQQALGQGPQFIFQYYREEENGRGNFPPRFSGLQFPNYSSELNVNALELDDSALYLCASRSGTVESLPLHFGNGTRLTVT.

In this sample, this clone turned up once. The chain recombines TRBV18 with TRBJ2-3, with TRBD2 matching 12 bases. Germline CDR1 reads KGHSH; CDR2 reads LQKENI. With 7 bases clipped from V and 4 bases from J, the junction kept 6 bases outside the gene matches. This CDR3 spans 15 amino acids. The CDR3 region is CASLGLAGTSDTQYF. The CDR3 nucleotides read TGTGCCAGCTTAGGACTAGCGGGGACCTCAGATACGCAGTATTTT.

The chain has TRBV30 and TRBJ1-4; maybe TRBD1 (6 bases). Germline V lookup: CDR1 GTSNPN, CDR2 SVGIG (reference sequence). Trimming left V 3 bases short and J 5 bases short, with 13 bases between. The CDR3 sequence is 14 residues long. Written as DNA, the CDR3 is TGTGCCTGGAGCCGGGACACGGGAAATGAAAAACTGTTTTTT. This codes for CAWSRDTGNEKLFF. Full variable domain (outside the CDR3, taken from reference TRBV30 and TRBJ1-4): SQTIHQWPATLVQPVGSPLSLECTVEGTSNPNLYWYRQAAGRGLQLLFYSVGIGQISSEVPQNLSASRPQDRQFILSSKKLLLSDSGFYLCAWSRDTGNEKLFFGSGTQLSVL.

The chain uses TRBV29-1 and TRBJ1-3; a weak D match, TRBD1 (6 bases). Trimming cost V 3 bases and J 0 bases, with 9 bases left between them. The germline CDR1 and CDR2 sequences are SQVTM and ANQGSEA. CDR3 length: 14 amino acids. The CDR3 DNA is TGCAGCGTTGATCCAGGGGACTCTGGAAACACCATATATTTT. Translation gives CSVDPGDSGNTIYF.

The chain is built from TRBV30 and TRBJ1-5; a possible D gene is TRBD1 (5 bases). Germline CDR1 GTSNPN, CDR2 SVGIG (reference sequence). CDR3 size: 15 residues. V was cut by 2 bases and J by 2 bases, with 13 bases left in between. Here the CDR3 reads CAWSHGGTGNQPQHF. CDR3 nucleotide sequence: TGTGCCTGGAGTCACGGGGGTACGGGCAATCAGCCCCAGCATTTT.

The chain recombines TRBV5-4 with TRBJ1-2, with 12 bases lining up with TRBD1. Germline V gene sequence: CDR1 SGHNT, CDR2 YYREEE (reference sequence). The CDR3 is 16 residues long. V shed 0 bases, J shed 8 bases, and the junction held 8 bases outside the gene matches. CDR3 nucleotide sequence: TGTGCCAGCAGCTTGGGGGCGGGACAGGGGGCGCGGGGCTACACCTTC. This encodes CASSLGAGQGARGYTF.